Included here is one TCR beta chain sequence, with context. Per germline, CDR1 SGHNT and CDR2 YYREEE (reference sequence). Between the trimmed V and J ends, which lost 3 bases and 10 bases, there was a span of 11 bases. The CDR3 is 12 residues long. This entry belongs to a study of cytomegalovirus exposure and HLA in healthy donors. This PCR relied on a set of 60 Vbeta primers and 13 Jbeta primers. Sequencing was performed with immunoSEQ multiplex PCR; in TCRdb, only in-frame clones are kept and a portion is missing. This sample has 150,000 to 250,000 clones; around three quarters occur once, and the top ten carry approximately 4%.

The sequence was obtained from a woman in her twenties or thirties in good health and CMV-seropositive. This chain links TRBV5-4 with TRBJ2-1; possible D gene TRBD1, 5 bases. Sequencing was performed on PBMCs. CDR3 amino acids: CASSYRQREQFF. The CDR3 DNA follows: TGTGCCAGCAGCTATCGACAGAGAGAGCAGTTCTTC.